These 24 T cell receptor beta chains came from one sample sequenced in a study of T cells in Graves' hyperthyroidism and ophthalmopathy. The CDR3 regions of TCR beta were amplified from RNA transcripts. The HTBI primer set drove a first-round RT-PCR of the TCR CDR3. One entry per CDR3 protein, called by TCRdb with MiXCR from the multiplex PCR reads. The sample consists of 500,000 to 800,000 distinct CDR3 sequences, roughly 14% of them appearing once. The source material was blood. Every receptor here comes from a woman between 50 and 59 years old with Graves' ophthalmopathy.

This clonotype was recorded at least ten times. The chain couples TRBV7-8 to TRBJ2-7, with 7 bases matching TRBD2. This CDR3 has 13 residues. Germline CDR1 reads SGHVS; CDR2 reads FQNEAQ. The junction had 1 base not matched to a gene; V was cut back by 4 bases and J by 1 base. The CDR3 DNA reads TGTGCCAGCAGCTGGGGAGGGTCCTACGAGCAGTACTTC. Encoded protein: CASSWGGSYEQYF.

This clonotype was counted many times. The gene calls are TRBV19 and TRBJ2-1; 15 nucleotides agree with TRBD2. This CDR3 spans 18 amino acids. Unmatched junction bases numbered 8, after V lost 4 bases and J lost 4 bases. Looked up from germline, CDR1 is LNHDA and CDR2 is SQIVND (reference sequence). The CDR3 sequence: CASSRRTSGRAGYNEQFF. DNA of the CDR3: TGTGCCAGTAGTAGAAGGACTAGCGGGAGGGCCGGATACAATGAGCAGTTCTTC.

In its sample, this clonotype was seen many times. V is TRBV12-3 or TRBV12-4 and J is TRBJ2-2; TRBD2 agrees at 10 bases. This CDR3 is built from 19 residues. With V trimmed by 7 bases and J by 6 bases, 20 bases remained unmatched. The CDR3 DNA reads TGTGCCAGCAAGGGCAGGACTAGCGGCAAGGAGAAGTACGCCGGGGAGCTGTTTTTT. Protein sequence: CASKGRTSGKEKYAGELFF.

This clonotype occurred many times. The chain combines TRBV7-3 with TRBJ2-1; TRBD2 might be the D (5 bases). CDR1 is SGHTA and CDR2 is FQGTGA in the germline V gene. With 5 bases removed from V and 6 bases from J, the gap between germline ends came to 17 bases. The CDR3 runs 15 residues. The DNA for the CDR3 is TGTGCCAGCAGCACAAGGAGGACTGTCCTCAATGAGCAGTTCTTC. It is translated as CASSTRRTVLNEQFF.

In this sample, this clonotype turned up many times. The chain recombines TRBV18 with TRBJ2-1; TRBD1 is a possible D gene (5 bases). CDR3 size: 15 residues. CDR1 is KGHSH, CDR2 LQKENI, per germline. V lost 3 bases and J lost 8, with 17 bases in between. CDR3 protein: CASSPGREGDYEQFF. The CDR3 coding sequence is TGTGCCAGCTCACCGGGCAGAGAAGGGGATTATGAGCAGTTCTTC.

This clonotype was counted only a few times. The CDR3 DNA follows: TGTGCCAGCCGACACAGGGTTTACGACAATGAGCAGTTCTTC. It yields the protein CASRHRVYDNEQFF. This chain uses TRBV6-1 with TRBJ2-1; the D gene is possibly TRBD1 (6 bases). The V and J ends lost 8 bases and 5 bases respectively, with 16 bases between them. The CDR3 length is 14 residues. The germline gives CDR1 MNHNS, CDR2 SASEGT.

This clonotype has at least ten counts. This chain connects TRBV5-1 to TRBJ1-1, with 7 nucleotides matching TRBD1. CDR3 length: 16 amino acids. V dropped 0 bases and J dropped 4; count of bases not matched to a gene: 9. Per germline, CDR1 SGHRS and CDR2 YFSETQ. CDR3 nucleotide sequence: TGCGCCAGCAGCTTGGCCAGGACAGGAACCGGCACTGAAGCTTTCTTT. Translating gives CASSLARTGTGTEAFF.

The table lists this clonotype with many counts. The chain uses TRBV28 and TRBJ1-2; 7 positions agree with TRBD1. Germline values: CDR1 MDHEN, CDR2 SYDVKM. Trimming removed 3 bases from V and 8 bases from J; junction bases left unmatched: 6. This CDR3 has 13 amino acids. CDR3 in amino acids: CASSFGRGYGYTF. The DNA of the CDR3 is TGTGCCAGCAGTTTCGGCAGGGGGTACGGCTACACCTTC.

This clonotype was picked up many times. For the CDR3, the DNA is TGTGCCAGCAAAGAGTCACACTCAGGGGAGACCCAGTACTTC. Translated, it gives CASKESHSGETQYF. The chain has TRBV2 and TRBJ2-5, with D maybe TRBD1 (5 bases). The V end was cut by 7 bases, the J end by 5 bases, with 17 bases between. CDR1 is SNHLY and CDR2 is FYNNEI in the germline V gene. The CDR3 consists of 14 residues.

There are many counts of this clonotype. This chain connects TRBV7-6 to TRBJ2-2; D tentatively reads TRBD1 or TRBD2 (6 bases each). This CDR3 spans 14 amino acids. The V gene lost 11 bases and the J gene lost 1 base, with 14 bases spanning the gap. Germline values: CDR1 SGHVS, CDR2 FNYEAQ. For the CDR3, the DNA is TGTGCCTCGTCCGGGGGCCTGAACACCGGGGAGCTGTTTTTT. Protein product: CASSGGLNTGELFF.

This clonotype was observed a handful of times. The rearrangement joins TRBV7-3 to TRBJ2-7; TRBD2 matches at 14 bases. The CDR3 contains 16 residues. With V trimmed by 5 bases and J by 6 bases, 9 bases remained unmatched. Germline lookup yields CDR1 SGHTA and CDR2 FQGTGA. The CDR3 DNA follows: TGTGCCAGCAGCCTGGGAGGGACTAGCGGGAGTACCGAGCAGTACTTC. Translated, it gives CASSLGGTSGSTEQYF.

This clonotype has at least ten counts. V usage is TRBV28 and J usage is TRBJ1-1; TRBD1 is a possible D gene (6 bases). The germline V gene has CDR1 MDHEN and CDR2 SYDVKM. V was clipped by 2 bases and J by 5 bases, with 9 bases between them. The CDR3 length is 13 residues. The CDR3 here is CASSLDRFTEAFF. The CDR3 DNA sequence: TGTGCCAGCAGTTTAGACAGGTTTACTGAAGCTTTCTTT.

This clonotype appeared many times. The V and J genes are TRBV7-2 and TRBJ2-1; tentatively, D is TRBD2 (7 bases). Per the germline V gene, CDR1 is SGHTA and CDR2 is FQGNSA. The V gene lost 1 base and the J gene lost 8 bases, with 15 bases spanning the gap. The CDR3 spans 15 residues. CDR3 protein: CASSLEGGRTYEQFF. The CDR3 nucleotides read TGTGCCAGCAGCTTAGAGGGGGGGAGAACCTATGAGCAGTTCTTC.

There are many counts of this clonotype. This chain uses TRBV5-6 with TRBJ2-5; unclear D gene. V was trimmed by 2 bases and J by 5 bases, leaving 7 bases between them. The length of the CDR3 is 12 residues. Germline values: CDR1 SGHDT, CDR2 YYEEEE. The CDR3 sequence is CASSFNDETQYF. The CDR3 DNA follows: TGTGCCAGCAGCTTTAACGATGAGACCCAGTACTTC.

This clonotype appeared many times. The chain recombines TRBV2 with TRBJ2-7, with D possibly matching TRBD1 (5 bases). CDR3 length: 15 amino acids. V dropped 4 bases and J dropped 4 bases, with 17 bases sitting between them. The germline V gene encodes CDR1 SNHLY and CDR2 FYNNEI. CDR3 in amino acids: CASSANAGFSYEQYF. CDR3 sequence (DNA): TGTGCCAGCAGTGCAAATGCAGGGTTTTCGTACGAGCAGTACTTC.

This clonotype was counted many times. The chain is built from TRBV6-2 or TRBV6-3 and TRBJ2-7; 9 bases map to TRBD2. Germline V gene lookup returns CDR1 MNHEY and CDR2 SVGEGT. The CDR3 is made up of 15 amino acids. The V gene end was trimmed by 2 bases and the J gene end by 1 base; junction bases not matched to a gene: 3. CDR3 DNA: TGTGCCAGCAGTTACCCGCTAGCGGGATCCTACGAGCAGTACTTC. The encoded protein is CASSYPLAGSYEQYF.

This clonotype was picked up many times. This sequence joins TRBV12-3 or TRBV12-4 and TRBJ2-3, with D uncertain. This CDR3 comprises 14 residues. V gave up 6 bases and J gave up 2 bases, with 12 bases separating them. This CDR3 reads CASSTVGITDTQYF. CDR3 nucleotides: TGTGCCAGCAGCACGGTGGGAATCACAGATACGCAGTATTTT.

Many counts were recorded for this clonotype. This chain uses TRBV10-3 with TRBJ2-5; 7 bases fit TRBD1. The ends lost 4 bases at V and 1 base at J; junction bases unmatched: 9. The CDR3 totals 16 residues. Germline V gene lookup returns CDR1 ENHRY and CDR2 SYGVKD. The CDR3 here is CAISVRRGQVQETQYF. CDR3 DNA: TGTGCCATCAGTGTCCGACGCGGACAGGTCCAAGAGACCCAGTACTTC.

This rearrangement joins TRBV18 to TRBJ1-5; 12 bases line up with TRBD1. Trimming removed 3 bases from V and 7 bases from J; junction bases left unmatched: 4. The CDR3 spans 15 residues. Germline V gene sequence: CDR1 KGHSH, CDR2 LQKENI. CDR3 sequence (DNA): TGTGCCAGCTCACCGGCCGGGACAGGGGGCCAGCCCCAGCATTTT. This codes for CASSPAGTGGQPQHF.

This clonotype was observed at least ten times. This chain links TRBV9 with TRBJ2-1; TRBD2 matches 7 bases. CDR1 and CDR2 from the germline V gene are SGDLS and YYNGEE. V trimming: 0 bases; J trimming: 7 bases; junction bases outside the gene matches: 4. The CDR3 is 14 residues long. The CDR3 region is CASSVEGLENEQFF. The CDR3 nucleotides are TGTGCCAGCAGCGTAGAAGGACTAGAGAATGAGCAGTTCTTC.

This clonotype was seen a handful of times. The chain combines TRBV9 with TRBJ2-1; 8 bases agree with TRBD2. V dropped 1 base and J dropped 8; count of bases not matched to a gene: 5. CDR1 SGDLS and CDR2 YYNGEE come from the germline V gene. CDR3 length: 14 amino acids. The CDR3 reads CASSVSGGPYEQFF. The CDR3 DNA reads as TGTGCCAGCAGCGTATCGGGAGGGCCTTATGAGCAGTTCTTC.

This clonotype was picked up many times. The chain combines TRBV7-9 with TRBJ2-4; weak D call: TRBD2 (6 bases). Trimming left V 0 bases short and J 2 bases short, with 11 bases between. This CDR3 contains 16 residues. Germline lookup yields CDR1 SEHNR and CDR2 FQNEAQ (reference sequence). CDR3 sequence: CASSLAWAGTKNIQYF. The CDR3 DNA reads as TGTGCCAGCAGCTTAGCGTGGGCGGGAACCAAAAACATTCAGTACTTC.

CDR3 DNA: TGTGCCAGTAGTATGGGGCCCTCACCCTACGAGCAGTACTTC. Translation: CASSMGPSPYEQYF. The chain couples TRBV19 to TRBJ2-7; TRBD1 might be the D (5 bases). Germline CDR1 and CDR2: LNHDA and SQIVND (reference sequence). V lost 3 bases to trimming and J lost 2 bases, with 11 bases between them. The CDR3 sequence is 14 residues long.

This clonotype was counted ten times or more. The chain recombines TRBV5-1 with TRBJ2-3, with 7 bases fitting TRBD2. Trimming cost V 4 bases and J 7 bases; bases outside gene matches: 9. Germline loops: CDR1 SGHRS, CDR2 YFSETQ. The CDR3 spans 14 residues. The CDR3 protein is CASSVAGATHTQYF. CDR3 in DNA: TGCGCCAGCAGCGTTGCGGGAGCCACTCATACGCAGTATTTT.